The rows below give T cell receptor beta chains drawn from one sample of a study of post-analysis software for immune sequencing data. One entry per CDR3 protein, called by TCRdb with MiXCR from the PCR reads. The table records about 760,000 distinct CDR3 sequences, 25% to 30% of them present only once. Source material: blood. The receptors originated from a girl aged 5 to 17 with multiple sclerosis. CDR3s leave out the opening cysteine and the closing phenylalanine or tryptophan. Some rows have no size entry. The others give once, few or many, or a class for an expanded clone.

clone_size,j_call,v_call,cdr3_aa
.,TRBJ1-6,TRBV4-1,ASSPGVTGNSPLH
.,TRBJ2-1,TRBV20-1,SVGFLGSWEQF
.,TRBJ2-3,TRBV29-1,SVESAQGADTQY
.,TRBJ2-3,TRBV20-1,SALTSGRGDTQY
.,TRBJ2-3,TRBV4-1,ASSPEGRTQY
few,TRBJ2-6,TRBV12-3/TRBV12-4,ASSPSRGSGANVLT
.,TRBJ2-7,TRBV29-1,SVASSGSLRVWDEQY
few,TRBJ1-6,TRBV25-1,ASSRLTGGADNSPLH
many,TRBJ1-2,TRBV29-1,SVVRDSYGYT
.,TRBJ2-3,TRBV20-1,SARAPWGRGGTDTQY
few,TRBJ2-5,TRBV29-1,SVEDWRSERWGTQY
.,TRBJ2-3,TRBV27,ATRAWGDRGSDTQY
few,TRBJ2-7,TRBV7-2,ASSSLTSGDYEQY
few,TRBJ2-5,TRBV7-9,ASRESGGVQETQY
.,.,TRBV11-2,ASSSTSGRAVGEQY
.,TRBJ1-1,TRBV25-1,ASGWGARTEAF
few,TRBJ2-5,TRBV20-1,SARAGQGSYEQY
few,TRBJ1-6,TRBV20-1,SARSRSGGSSPLH